This TCR beta chain was obtained from a study of CD8 T cells in Susac syndrome. About the research overall: Active disease was present in more than 5 of the sequenced Susac syndrome patients, whereas roughly 8 of them were in remission. The Susac syndrome patients were therapy-naive, on corticosteroids, or on intravenous immunoglobulin alone at blood draw.

Turning to this clonotype: Its target is unknown.

Germline V gene data show CDR1 as SGHDN and CDR2 as FVKESK. The CDR3 is 15 residues long. V dropped 4 bases and J dropped 6; count of bases not matched to a gene: 11. Reverse transcription of about 0.45 to 1 ug RNA used random hexamers. Amplification of TCR beta CDR3 used immunoSEQ multiplex PCR across 54 Vbeta and 13 Jbeta. MiXCR was run by TCRdb on the immunoSEQ multiplex PCR reads, yielding one entry per CDR3 protein. The sample has about 140,000 distinct CDR3 sequences, roughly 94% seen once; the top ten hold 0.18%. Study-level findings and limits: Among people with Susac, CD8+ clonal expansion was greatest in TEMRA cells and active patients.

This clonotype originated in a human donor with Susac syndrome. Sequenced: CD8+ T cells from PBMCs. J is TRBJ1-1 and V is TRBV14; 7 positions agree with TRBD1. The chain's CDR3 is CASSRTQGFGSEAFF. In DNA form, the CDR3 reads TGTGCCAGCAGCCGGACACAGGGGTTTGGATCTGAAGCTTTCTTT.